The rows below give T cell receptor beta chains drawn from one sample of a study of CD8+ T cells in alopecia areata. Assay used: immunoSEQ multiplex PCR; TCRdb lists only in-frame clones, some missing. Of 110,000 or so clones listed, roughly two fifths are singletons. Input material: CD4+ T cells sorted from blood. Receptor source: a human donor with alopecia areata. CDR3s include the opening cysteine and the closing phenylalanine or tryptophan. The D gene is left open where the match is weak. A row's size may be missing; if present it is once, few, many or a size class.

v_call	j_call	clone_size	d_call	cdr3_nt	cdr3_aa
TRBV29-1	TRBJ2-4	NA	NA	TGCAGCTCTACCGGGCGGATCGGAGCCAAAAACATTCAGTACTTC	CSSTGRIGAKNIQYF
TRBV29-1	TRBJ1-2	NA	TRBD1	TGCAGCGTAGACAGGGTTCAGGATGGCTACACCTTC	CSVDRVQDGYTF
TRBV7-2	TRBJ2-6	NA	NA	TGTGCCAGCAGCTTAGTAAACTCTGGGGCCAACGTCCTGACTTTC	CASSLVNSGANVLTF
TRBV5-1	TRBJ2-1	NA	NA	TGCGCCAGCAGCTTGGCCGGGGAGAGCTCCTACAATGAGCAGTTCTTC	CASSLAGESSYNEQFF
TRBV2	TRBJ2-1	few	NA	TGTGCCAGCAGGTACAGCAGCTCCTACAATGAGCAGTTCTTC	CASRYSSSYNEQFF
TRBV29-1	TRBJ1-1	few	TRBD1	TGCAGCGTGGACAGGGGGTTGAACACTGAAGCTTTCTTT	CSVDRGLNTEAFF
TRBV5-1	TRBJ2-3	few	TRBD2	TGCGCCAGCAGCTTGACTAGCGGGGAAGATACGCAGTATTTT	CASSLTSGEDTQYF
TRBV4-3	TRBJ2-3	few	NA	TGCGCCAGCAGCGCCTATGGGGGGGCGATCACAGATACGCAGTATTTT	CASSAYGGAITDTQYF
TRBV9	TRBJ2-1	NA	TRBD2	TGTGCCAGCAGCGTAGATAGCGGGGCCTACAATGAGCAGTTCTTC	CASSVDSGAYNEQFF
TRBV11-2	TRBJ2-3	NA	NA	TGTGCCAGCAGCTCGACCGGGCCAATCGCAGATACGCAGTATTTT	CASSSTGPIADTQYF
TRBV29-1	TRBJ2-7	NA	NA	TGCAGCGTCGCTCTCTACCGGGACAATGGGGAGCAGTACTTC	CSVALYRDNGEQYF
TRBV6-6	TRBJ2-1	NA	NA	TGTGCCAGCAGTTCCCCGGACTCTTCCTACAATGAGCAGTTCTTC	CASSSPDSSYNEQFF
TRBV18	TRBJ2-2	NA	TRBD1	TGTGCCAGCTCACCACTGGGACAGGCTCTGCCCGGGGAGCTGTTTTTT	CASSPLGQALPGELFF
TRBV7-2	TRBJ2-5	NA	NA	TGTGCCAGCAGCTTGGGGCGGGAGACCCAGTACTTC	CASSLGRETQYF
TRBV6-5	TRBJ2-3	once	TRBD1	TGTGCCAGCAGTTGGGACAGGCGCACAGATACGCAGTATTTT	CASSWDRRTDTQYF
TRBV6-6	TRBJ2-5	NA	TRBD1	TGTGCCAGCGGAAGACAGGGGGCGAGGAAGGAGACCCAGTACTTC	CASGRQGARKETQYF
TRBV7-9	TRBJ2-7	NA	NA	TGTGCCAGCAGCCAACAGGGAGGAAACTACGAGCAGTACTTC	CASSQQGGNYEQYF
TRBV11-1	TRBJ2-7	few	NA	TGTGCCAGCAGCTTGGGTCTAACAGACTACGAGCAGTACTTC	CASSLGLTDYEQYF
TRBV29-1	TRBJ1-1	NA	TRBD1	TGCAGCGCCGCTCGGGCAGGGGGCTGGCCTGAAGCTTTCTTT	CSAARAGGWPEAFF
TRBV29-1	TRBJ2-7	few	NA	TGCAGCGTAGCTGACCTAACCTACGAGCAGTACTTC	CSVADLTYEQYF
TRBV28	TRBJ2-7	NA	NA	TGTGCCAGCCAGACGCCGGGGTCCTACGAGCAGTACTTC	CASQTPGSYEQYF
TRBV29-1	TRBJ1-1	few	TRBD1	TGCAGCGTCTCAGGGGGAATCACTGAAGCTTTCTTT	CSVSGGITEAFF